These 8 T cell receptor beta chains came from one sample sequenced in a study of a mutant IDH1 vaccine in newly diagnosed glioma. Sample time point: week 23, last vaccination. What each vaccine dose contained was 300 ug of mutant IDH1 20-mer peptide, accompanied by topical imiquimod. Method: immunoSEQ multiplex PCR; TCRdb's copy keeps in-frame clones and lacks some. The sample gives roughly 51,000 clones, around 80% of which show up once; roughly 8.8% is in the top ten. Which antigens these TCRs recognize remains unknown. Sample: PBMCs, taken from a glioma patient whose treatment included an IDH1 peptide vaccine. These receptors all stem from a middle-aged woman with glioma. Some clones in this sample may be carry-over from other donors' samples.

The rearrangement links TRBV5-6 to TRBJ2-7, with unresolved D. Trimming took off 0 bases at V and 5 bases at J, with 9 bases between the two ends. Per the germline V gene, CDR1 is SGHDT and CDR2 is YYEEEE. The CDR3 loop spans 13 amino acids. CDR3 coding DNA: TGTGCCAGCAGCTTGGGGCCCCAGGACGAGCAGTACTTC. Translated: CASSLGPQDEQYF.

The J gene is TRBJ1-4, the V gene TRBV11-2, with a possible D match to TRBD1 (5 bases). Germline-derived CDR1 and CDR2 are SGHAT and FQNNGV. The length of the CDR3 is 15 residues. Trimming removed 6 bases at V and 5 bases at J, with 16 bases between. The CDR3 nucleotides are TGTGCCAGCAGTCGTACGAGACAGCTGAATGAAAAACTGTTTTTT. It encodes CASSRTRQLNEKLFF.

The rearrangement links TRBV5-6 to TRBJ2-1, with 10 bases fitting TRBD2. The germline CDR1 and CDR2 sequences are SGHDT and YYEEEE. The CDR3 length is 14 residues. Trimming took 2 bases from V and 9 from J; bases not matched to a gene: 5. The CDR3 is CASSFSSGGVEQFF. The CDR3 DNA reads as TGTGCCAGCAGCTTTTCTAGCGGGGGTGTTGAGCAGTTCTTC.

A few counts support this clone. The CDR3 sequence: CASTLFGTEAFF. The CDR3 DNA sequence: TGTGCCAGCACCCTATTTGGGACTGAAGCTTTCTTT. The chain carries TRBV6-6 and TRBJ1-1; no definite D call. The CDR3 is 12 residues long. Germline-derived CDR1 and CDR2 are MNHNY and SVGAGI (reference sequence). V was pared by 7 bases and J by 5 bases, with 11 bases between.

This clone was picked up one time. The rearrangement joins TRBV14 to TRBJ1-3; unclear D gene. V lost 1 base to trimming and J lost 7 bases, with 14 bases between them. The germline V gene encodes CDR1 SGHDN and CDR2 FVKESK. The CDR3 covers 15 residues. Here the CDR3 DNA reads TGTGCCAGCAGCCAAGTCGGGAGTTTGGGTAACACCATATATTTT. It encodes CASSQVGSLGNTIYF.

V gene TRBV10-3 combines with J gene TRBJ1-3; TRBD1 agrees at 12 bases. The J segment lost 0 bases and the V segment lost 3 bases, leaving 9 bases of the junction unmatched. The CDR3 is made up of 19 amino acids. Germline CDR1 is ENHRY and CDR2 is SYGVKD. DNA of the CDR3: TGTGCCATCAGTGAAGGGACAGGGGGCGCGGTACCCTCTGGAAACACCATATATTTT. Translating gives CAISEGTGGAVPSGNTIYF.

The chain's CDR3 is CASSIPGLAVPDTQYF. DNA of the CDR3: TGTGCCAGCAGCATCCCGGGACTAGCGGTCCCGGATACGCAGTATTTT. The chain recombines TRBV5-6 with TRBJ2-3, with 11 bases aligning to TRBD2. CDR3 size: 16 residues. Trimming at V came to 4 bases and at J to 6 bases, leaving 10 bases not matched to a gene. Germline CDR1 reads SGHDT; CDR2 reads YYEEEE.

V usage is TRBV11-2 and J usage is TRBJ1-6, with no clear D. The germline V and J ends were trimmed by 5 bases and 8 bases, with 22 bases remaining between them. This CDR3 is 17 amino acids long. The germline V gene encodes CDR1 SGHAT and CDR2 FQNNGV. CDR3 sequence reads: CASSPSPPLDRYSPLHF. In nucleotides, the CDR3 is TGTGCCAGCAGCCCTTCGCCCCCACTCGACCGGTATTCACCCCTCCACTTT.